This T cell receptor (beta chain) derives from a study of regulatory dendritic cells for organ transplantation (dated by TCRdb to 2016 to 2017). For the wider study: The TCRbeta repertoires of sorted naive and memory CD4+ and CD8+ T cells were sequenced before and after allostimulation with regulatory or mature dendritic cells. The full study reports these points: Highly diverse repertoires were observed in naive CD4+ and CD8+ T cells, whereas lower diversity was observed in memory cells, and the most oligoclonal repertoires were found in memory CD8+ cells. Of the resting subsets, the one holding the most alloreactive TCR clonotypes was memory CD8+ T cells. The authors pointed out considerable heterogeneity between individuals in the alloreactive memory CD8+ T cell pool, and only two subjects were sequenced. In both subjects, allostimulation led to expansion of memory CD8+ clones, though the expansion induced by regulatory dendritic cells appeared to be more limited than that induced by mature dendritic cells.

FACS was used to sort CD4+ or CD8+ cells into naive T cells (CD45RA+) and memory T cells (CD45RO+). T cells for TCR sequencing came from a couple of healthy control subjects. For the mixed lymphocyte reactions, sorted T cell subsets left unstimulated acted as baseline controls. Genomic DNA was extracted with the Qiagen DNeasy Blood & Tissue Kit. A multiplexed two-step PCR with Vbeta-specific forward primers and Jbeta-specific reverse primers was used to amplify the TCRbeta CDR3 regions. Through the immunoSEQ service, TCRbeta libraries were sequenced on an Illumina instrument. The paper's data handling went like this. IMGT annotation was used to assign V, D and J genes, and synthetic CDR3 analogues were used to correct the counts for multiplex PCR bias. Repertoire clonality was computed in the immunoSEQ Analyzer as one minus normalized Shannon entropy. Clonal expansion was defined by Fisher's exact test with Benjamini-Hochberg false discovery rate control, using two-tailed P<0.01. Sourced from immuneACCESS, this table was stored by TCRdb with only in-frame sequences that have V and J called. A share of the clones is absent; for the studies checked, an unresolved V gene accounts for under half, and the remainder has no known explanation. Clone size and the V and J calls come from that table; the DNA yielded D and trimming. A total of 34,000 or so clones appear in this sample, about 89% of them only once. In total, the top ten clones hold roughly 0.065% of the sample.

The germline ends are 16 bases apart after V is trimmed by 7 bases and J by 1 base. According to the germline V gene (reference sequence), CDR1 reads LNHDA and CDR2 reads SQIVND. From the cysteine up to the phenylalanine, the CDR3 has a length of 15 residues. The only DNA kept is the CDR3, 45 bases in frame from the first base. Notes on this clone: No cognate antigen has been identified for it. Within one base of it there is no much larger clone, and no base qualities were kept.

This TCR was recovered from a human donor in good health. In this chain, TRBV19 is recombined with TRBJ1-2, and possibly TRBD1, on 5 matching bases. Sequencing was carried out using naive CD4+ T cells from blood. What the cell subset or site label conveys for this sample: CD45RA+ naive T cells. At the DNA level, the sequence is TGTGCCAGTACGCCGAAGACAGCGCGTAACTATGGCTACACCTTC. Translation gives CASTPKTARNYGYTF.